This T cell receptor beta chain was captured by sequencing in a study of cytomegalovirus exposure and HLA in healthy donors. Findings and caveats of the study: In presence/absence analyses, roughly uniform sequencing depth across donors was assumed.

Primers for the PCR totalled 60 Vbeta and 13 Jbeta. Under the authors' procedure: An analysis performed later counted roughly 79 million unique TCR beta chains (roughly 11 million of them shared). The assay was immunoSEQ multiplex PCR, and TCRdb's table has in-frame clones only and misses some. V and J calls and clone size are those listed in that table; D and trimming were worked out from the DNA. The sample has about 76,000 clones, 65% to 75% seen once. A remark on this clone: Its antigen is unknown.

CDR1 is SGHVS, CDR2 FQNEAQ, per germline. The V gene lost 5 bases and the J gene lost 6 bases, with 26 bases spanning the gap. This CDR3 is built from 18 residues. The V call is TRBV7-8, the J call TRBJ1-5, with a tentative D call TRBD1 (6 bases). The clonotype originates from a middle-aged woman in good health and CMV-seropositive. Sequences were obtained from PBMCs. In DNA, the CDR3 is TGTGCCAGCAGCCCCAGGGCCCAGGGGCGCATCATCACTCAGCCCCAGCATTTT. This sequence encodes CASSPRAQGRIITQPQHF.